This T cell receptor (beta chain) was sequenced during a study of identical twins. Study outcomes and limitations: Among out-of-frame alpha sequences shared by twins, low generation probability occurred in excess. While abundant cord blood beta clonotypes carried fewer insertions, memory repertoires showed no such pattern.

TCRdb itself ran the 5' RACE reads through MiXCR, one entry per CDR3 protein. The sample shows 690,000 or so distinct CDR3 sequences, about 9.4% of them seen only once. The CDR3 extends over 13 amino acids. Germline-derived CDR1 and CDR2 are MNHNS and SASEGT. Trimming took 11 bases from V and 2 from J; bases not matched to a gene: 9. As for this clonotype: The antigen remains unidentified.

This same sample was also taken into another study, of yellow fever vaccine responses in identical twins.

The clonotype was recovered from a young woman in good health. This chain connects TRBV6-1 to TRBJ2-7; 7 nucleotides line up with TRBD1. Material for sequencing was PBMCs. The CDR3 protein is CAGRTGIAYEQYF. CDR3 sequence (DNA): TGTGCCGGAAGGACAGGAATCGCCTACGAGCAGTACTTC.